This T cell receptor (beta chain) originates from a study of vaccination effects on CD4 cells after COVID-19. In the ViraFEST assay, antigen-specific CD4+ clonotypes were identified by expansion after peptide-pool stimulation. On roughly day 9 of culture, CD4+ T cells were separated out. Nucleocapsid antibody tests were negative, and the vaccine recipients had no prior SARS-CoV-2 infection. IL-2 at about 10 IU/ml and peptides at about 10 ug/ml were added to cultured PBMC, fewer than 2.5 million per well. Assay: immunoSEQ multiplex PCR; the TCRdb copy retains only in-frame clones and omits some. The table shows 20,000 to 25,000 clones, with 60% to 75% occurring only once. In germline, CDR1 is MNHEY, CDR2 SMNVEV (reference sequence). Unmatched junction bases numbered 3, after V lost 5 bases and J lost 6 bases. The CDR3 contains 12 residues. Concerning this clone: Its cognate antigen is unknown.

Study conclusions and caveats: Clones induced by infection and by vaccine showed marked clonal contraction late after vaccination.

This receptor was taken from a human donor who received a COVID-19 vaccine. The chain carries TRBV27 and TRBJ1-2, with 7 bases aligning to TRBD1. Here the sequenced sample was CD4+ T cells from PBMCs cultured with HCoV-NL63 spike peptides, taken before COVID-19 vaccination. CDR3 amino acids: CASSTTGHGYTF. CDR3 bases: TGTGCCAGCAGTACGACAGGGCATGGCTACACCTTC.